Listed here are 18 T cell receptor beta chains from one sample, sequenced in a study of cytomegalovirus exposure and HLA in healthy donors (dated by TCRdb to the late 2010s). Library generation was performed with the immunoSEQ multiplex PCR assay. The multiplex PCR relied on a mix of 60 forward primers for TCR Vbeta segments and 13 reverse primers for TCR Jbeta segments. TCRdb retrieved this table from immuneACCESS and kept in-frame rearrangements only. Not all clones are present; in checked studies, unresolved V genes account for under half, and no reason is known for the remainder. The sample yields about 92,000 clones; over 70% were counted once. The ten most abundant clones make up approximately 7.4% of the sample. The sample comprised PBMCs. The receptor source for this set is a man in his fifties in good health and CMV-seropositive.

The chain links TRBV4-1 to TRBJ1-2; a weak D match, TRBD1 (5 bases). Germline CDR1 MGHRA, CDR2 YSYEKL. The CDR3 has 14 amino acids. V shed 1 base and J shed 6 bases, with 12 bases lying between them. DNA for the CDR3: TGCGCCAGCAGCCAAGCGAGGAGGGGAAATGGCTACACCTTC. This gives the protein CASSQARRGNGYTF.

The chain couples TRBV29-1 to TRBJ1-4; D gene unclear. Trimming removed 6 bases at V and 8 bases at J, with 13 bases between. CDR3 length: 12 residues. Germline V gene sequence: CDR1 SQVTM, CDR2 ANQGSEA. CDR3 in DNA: TGCAGCGTCGCCGCGGTTGGGGAAAAACTGTTTTTT. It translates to CSVAAVGEKLFF.

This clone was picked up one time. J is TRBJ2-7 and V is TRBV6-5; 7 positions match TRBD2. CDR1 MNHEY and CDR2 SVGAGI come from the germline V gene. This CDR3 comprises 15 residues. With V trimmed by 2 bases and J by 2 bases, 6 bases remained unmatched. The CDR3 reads CASSYDAGLAYEQYF. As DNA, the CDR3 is TGTGCCAGCAGTTACGATGCCGGACTAGCCTACGAGCAGTACTTC.

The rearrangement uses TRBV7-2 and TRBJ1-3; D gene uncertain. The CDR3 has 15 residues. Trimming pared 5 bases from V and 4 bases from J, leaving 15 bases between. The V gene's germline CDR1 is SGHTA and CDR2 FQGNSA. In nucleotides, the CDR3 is TGTGCCAGCAGCCTGGCCTGGGCGGGGGGAAACACCATATATTTT. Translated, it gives CASSLAWAGGNTIYF.

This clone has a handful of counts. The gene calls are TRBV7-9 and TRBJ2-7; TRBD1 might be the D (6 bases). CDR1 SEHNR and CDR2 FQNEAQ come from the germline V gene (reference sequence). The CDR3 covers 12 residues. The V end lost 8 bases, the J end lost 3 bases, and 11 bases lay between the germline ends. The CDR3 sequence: CASGDTNYEQYF. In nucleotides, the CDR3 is TGTGCCAGCGGGGACACGAACTACGAGCAGTACTTC. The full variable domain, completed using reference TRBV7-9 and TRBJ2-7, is DTGVSQNPRHKITKRGQNVTFRCDPISEHNRLYWYRQTLGQGPEFLTYFQNEAQLEKSRLLSDRFSAERPKGSFSTLEIQRTEQGDSAMYLCASGDTNYEQYFGPGTRLTVT.

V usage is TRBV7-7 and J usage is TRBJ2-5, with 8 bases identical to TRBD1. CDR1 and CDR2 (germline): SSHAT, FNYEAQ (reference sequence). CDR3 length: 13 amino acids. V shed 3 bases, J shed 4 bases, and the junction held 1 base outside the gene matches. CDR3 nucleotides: TGTGCCAGCAGCTTTGGACAGGGAGAGACCCAGTACTTC. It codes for CASSFGQGETQYF.

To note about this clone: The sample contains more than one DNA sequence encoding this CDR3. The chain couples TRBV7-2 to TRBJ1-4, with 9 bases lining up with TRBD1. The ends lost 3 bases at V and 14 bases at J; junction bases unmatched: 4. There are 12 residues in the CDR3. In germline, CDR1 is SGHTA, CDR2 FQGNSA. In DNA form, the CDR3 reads TGTGCCAGCAGCTTTATGACAGGGGGTCTGTTTTTT. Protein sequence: CASSFMTGGLFF.

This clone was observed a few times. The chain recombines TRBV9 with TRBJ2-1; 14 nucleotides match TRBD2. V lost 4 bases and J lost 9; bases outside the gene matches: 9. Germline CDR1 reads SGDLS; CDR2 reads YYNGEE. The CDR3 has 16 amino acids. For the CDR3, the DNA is TGTGCCAGCAGCCCCCGACTAGCGGGGGGGCCGGCTGAGCAGTTCTTC. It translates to CASSPRLAGGPAEQFF.

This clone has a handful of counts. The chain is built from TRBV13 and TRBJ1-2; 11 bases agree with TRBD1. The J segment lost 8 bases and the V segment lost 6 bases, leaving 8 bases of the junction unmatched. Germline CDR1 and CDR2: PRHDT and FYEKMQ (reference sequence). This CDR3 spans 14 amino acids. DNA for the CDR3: TGTGCCAGCAGACCCGGACAGGGGGCGTGGGGCTACACCTTC. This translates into CASRPGQGAWGYTF.

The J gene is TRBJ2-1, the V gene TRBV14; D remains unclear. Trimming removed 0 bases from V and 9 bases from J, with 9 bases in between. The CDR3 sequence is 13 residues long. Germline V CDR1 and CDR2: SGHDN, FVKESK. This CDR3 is CASSQDARGEQFF. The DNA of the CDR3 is TGTGCCAGCAGCCAAGACGCCAGAGGTGAGCAGTTCTTC.

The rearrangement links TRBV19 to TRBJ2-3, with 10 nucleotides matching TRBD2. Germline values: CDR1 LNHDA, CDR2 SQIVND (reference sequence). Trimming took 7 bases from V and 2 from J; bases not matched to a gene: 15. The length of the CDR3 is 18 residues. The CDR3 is CASTRGASGGTLTDTQYF. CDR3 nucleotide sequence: TGTGCCAGTACCCGGGGGGCTAGCGGGGGAACCCTCACAGATACGCAGTATTTT. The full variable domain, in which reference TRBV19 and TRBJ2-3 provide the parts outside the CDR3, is DGGITQSPKYLFRKEGQNVTLSCEQNLNHDAMYWYRQDPGQGLRLIYYSQIVNDFQKGDIAEGYSVSREKKESFPLTVTSAQKNPTAFYLCASTRGASGGTLTDTQYFGPGTRLTVL.

In nucleotides, the CDR3 is TGTGCCAGCAGCTTAGTAGCGGGCTCCTACAATGAGCAGTTCTTC. Translated: CASSLVAGSYNEQFF. The chain carries TRBV11-2 and TRBJ2-1; 7 bases match TRBD2. Germline V gene sequence: CDR1 SGHAT, CDR2 FQNNGV. This CDR3 is built from 15 residues. The junction had 0 bases not matched to a gene; V was cut back by 1 base and J by 0 bases.

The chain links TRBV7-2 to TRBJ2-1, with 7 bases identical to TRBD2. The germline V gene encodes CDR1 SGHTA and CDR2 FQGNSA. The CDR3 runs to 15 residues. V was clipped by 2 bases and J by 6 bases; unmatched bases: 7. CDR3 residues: CASSLWAGEGNEQFF. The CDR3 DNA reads TGTGCCAGCAGCTTATGGGCGGGGGAAGGCAATGAGCAGTTCTTC.

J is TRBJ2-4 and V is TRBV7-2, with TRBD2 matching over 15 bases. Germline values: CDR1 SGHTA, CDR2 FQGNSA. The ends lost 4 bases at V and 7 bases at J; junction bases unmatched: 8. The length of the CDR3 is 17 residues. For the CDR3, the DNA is TGTGCCAGCAGCTATCCGGGACTAGCGGGGGGCGGTAACATTCAGTACTTC. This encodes CASSYPGLAGGGNIQYF. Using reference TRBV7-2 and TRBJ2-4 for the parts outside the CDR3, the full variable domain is GAGVSQSPSNKVTEKGKDVELRCDPISGHTALYWYRQSLGQGLEFLIYFQGNSAPDKSGLPSDRFSAERTGGSVSTLTIQRTQQEDSAVYLCASSYPGLAGGGNIQYFGAGTRLSVL.

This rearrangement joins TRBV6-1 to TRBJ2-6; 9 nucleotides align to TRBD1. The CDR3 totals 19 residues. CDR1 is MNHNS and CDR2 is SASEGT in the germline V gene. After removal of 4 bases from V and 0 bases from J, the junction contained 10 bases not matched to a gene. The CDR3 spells CASSGHKGGQGSGANVLTF. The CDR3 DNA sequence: TGTGCCAGCAGTGGTCATAAGGGGGGACAGGGCTCTGGGGCCAACGTCCTGACTTTC.

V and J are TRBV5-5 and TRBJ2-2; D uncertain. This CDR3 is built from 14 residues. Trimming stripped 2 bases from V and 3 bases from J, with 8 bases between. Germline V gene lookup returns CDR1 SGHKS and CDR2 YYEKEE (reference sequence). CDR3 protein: CASSFPSDTGELFF. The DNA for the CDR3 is TGTGCCAGCAGCTTTCCTTCGGACACCGGGGAGCTGTTTTTT.

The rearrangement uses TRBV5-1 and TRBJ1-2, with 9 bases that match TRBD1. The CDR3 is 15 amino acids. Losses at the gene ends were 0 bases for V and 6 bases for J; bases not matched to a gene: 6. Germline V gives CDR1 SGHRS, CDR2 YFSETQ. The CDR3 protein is CASSLAGQGGNGYTF. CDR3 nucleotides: TGCGCCAGCAGCTTGGCGGGACAGGGTGGGAATGGCTACACCTTC.

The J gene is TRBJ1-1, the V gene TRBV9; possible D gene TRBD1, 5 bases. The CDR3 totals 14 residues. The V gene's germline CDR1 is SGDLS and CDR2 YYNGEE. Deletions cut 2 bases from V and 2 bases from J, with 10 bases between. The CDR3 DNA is TGTGCCAGCAGCGTTTCGACAGCTAACACTGAAGCTTTCTTT. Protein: CASSVSTANTEAFF.